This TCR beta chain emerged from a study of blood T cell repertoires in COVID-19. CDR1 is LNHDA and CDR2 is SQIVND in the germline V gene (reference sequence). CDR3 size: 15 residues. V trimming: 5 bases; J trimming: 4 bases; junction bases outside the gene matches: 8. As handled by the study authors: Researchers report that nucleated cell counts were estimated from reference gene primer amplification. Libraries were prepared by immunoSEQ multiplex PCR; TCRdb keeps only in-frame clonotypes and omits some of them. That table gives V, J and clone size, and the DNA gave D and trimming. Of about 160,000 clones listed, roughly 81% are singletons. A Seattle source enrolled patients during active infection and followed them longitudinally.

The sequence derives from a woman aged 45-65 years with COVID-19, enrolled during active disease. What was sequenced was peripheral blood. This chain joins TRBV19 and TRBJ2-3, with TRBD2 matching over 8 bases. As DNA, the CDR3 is TGTGCCAGTAGTCCCCGGGGGGGCTTCCCAGATACGCAGTATTTT. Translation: CASSPRGGFPDTQYF.